The source of this T cell receptor (beta chain) is a study of shared clonotypes between healthy human individuals. The data were produced by immunoSEQ multiplex PCR, yet TCRdb's version contains in-frame clones alone and is incomplete. The sample consists of around 600,000 clones, about 98% of them appearing once. CDR1 MNHEY and CDR2 SMNVEV come from the germline V gene (reference sequence). The CDR3 spans 15 residues. The V gene lost 2 bases and the J gene lost 6 bases, with 13 bases spanning the gap. The naive CD8 fraction comprised CD45RO-negative cells positively selected for CCR7 and excluded terminally differentiated effector memory CD45RA+ cells.

The TCR was taken from a man under 40 in good health. The sequenced sample was naive CD8+ T cells sorted from blood. The chain uses TRBV27 and TRBJ2-2; tentatively, D is TRBD1 (6 bases). CDR3 DNA: TGTGCCAGCAGTTTAGAAATAACAGGGTCCGGGGAGCTGTTTTTT. Translated, it gives CASSLEITGSGELFF.